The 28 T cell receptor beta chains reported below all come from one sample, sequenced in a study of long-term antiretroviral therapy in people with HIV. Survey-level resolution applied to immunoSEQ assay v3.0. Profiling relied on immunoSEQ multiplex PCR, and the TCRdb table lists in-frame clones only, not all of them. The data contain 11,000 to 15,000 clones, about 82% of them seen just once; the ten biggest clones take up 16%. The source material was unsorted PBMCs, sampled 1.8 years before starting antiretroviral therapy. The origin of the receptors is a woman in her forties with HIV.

In DNA, the CDR3 is TGTGCCAGCAATACCTTGGGGGTCACCTACGAGCAGTACTTC. This gives the protein CASNTLGVTYEQYF. This rearrangement joins TRBV6-1 to TRBJ2-7; D possibly uses TRBD1 or TRBD2 (5 bases each). Trimming took 7 bases from V and 2 from J, leaving 15 bases between them. The CDR3 runs to 14 residues. Germline V gives CDR1 MNHNS, CDR2 SASEGT.

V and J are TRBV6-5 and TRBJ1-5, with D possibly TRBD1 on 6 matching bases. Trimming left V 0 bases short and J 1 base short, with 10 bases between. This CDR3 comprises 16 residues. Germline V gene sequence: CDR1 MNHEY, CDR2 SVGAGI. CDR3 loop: CASSYSSRGSNQPQHF. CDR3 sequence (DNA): TGTGCCAGCAGTTACTCGTCCAGGGGAAGCAATCAGCCCCAGCATTTT.

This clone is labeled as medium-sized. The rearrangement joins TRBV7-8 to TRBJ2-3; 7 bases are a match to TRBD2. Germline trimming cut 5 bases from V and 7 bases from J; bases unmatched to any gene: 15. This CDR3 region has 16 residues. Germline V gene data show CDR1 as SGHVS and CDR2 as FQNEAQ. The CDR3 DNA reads TGTGCCAGCAGCGGTGGCATGGCGGGAGTGGAGCATACGCAGTATTTT. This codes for CASSGGMAGVEHTQYF.

The CDR3 sequence is CASSPRAGANTGELFF. CDR3 nucleotides: TGTGCCAGCAGCCCAAGGGCGGGCGCGAACACCGGGGAGCTGTTTTTT. This sequence joins TRBV7-2 and TRBJ2-2, with a weak D call TRBD2 (5 bases). Germline V gene data show CDR1 as SGHTA and CDR2 as FQGNSA. The ends were cut back, 5 bases at V and 0 bases at J, with 13 bases in the middle. This CDR3 region has 16 residues.

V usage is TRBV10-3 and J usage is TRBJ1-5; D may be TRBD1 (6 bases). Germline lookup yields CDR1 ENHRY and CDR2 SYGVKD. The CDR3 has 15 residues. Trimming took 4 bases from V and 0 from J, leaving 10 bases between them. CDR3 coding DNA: TGTGCCATCAGTGCAGGGGTCCCTAGCAATCAGCCCCAGCATTTT. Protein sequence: CAISAGVPSNQPQHF.

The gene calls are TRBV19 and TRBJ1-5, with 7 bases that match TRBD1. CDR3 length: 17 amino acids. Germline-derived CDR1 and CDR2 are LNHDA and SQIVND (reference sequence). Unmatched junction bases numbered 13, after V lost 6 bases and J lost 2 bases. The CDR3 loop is CASRPPPLGGRNQPQHF. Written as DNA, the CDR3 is TGTGCCAGTAGGCCTCCGCCCCTAGGGGGCCGCAATCAGCCCCAGCATTTT.

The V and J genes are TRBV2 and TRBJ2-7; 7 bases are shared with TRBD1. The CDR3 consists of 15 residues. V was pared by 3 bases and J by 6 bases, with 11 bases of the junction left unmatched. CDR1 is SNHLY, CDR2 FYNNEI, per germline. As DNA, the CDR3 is TGTGCCAGCAGTGACGGACAGGTAATTCCTGGCGAGCAGTACTTC. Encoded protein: CASSDGQVIPGEQYF.

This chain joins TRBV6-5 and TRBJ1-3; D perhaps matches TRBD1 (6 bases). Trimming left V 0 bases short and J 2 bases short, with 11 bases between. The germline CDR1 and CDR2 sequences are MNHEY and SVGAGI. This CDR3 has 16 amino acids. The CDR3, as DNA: TGTGCCAGCAGTTACTCGGGAACAGGGACTGGAAACACCATATATTTT. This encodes CASSYSGTGTGNTIYF.

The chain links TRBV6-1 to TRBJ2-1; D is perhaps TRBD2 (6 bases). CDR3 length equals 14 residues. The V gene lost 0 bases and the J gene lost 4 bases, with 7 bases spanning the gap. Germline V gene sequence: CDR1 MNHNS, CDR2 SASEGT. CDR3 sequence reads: CASSEAGLYNEQFF. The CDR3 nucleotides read TGTGCCAGCAGTGAAGCGGGACTTTACAATGAGCAGTTCTTC.

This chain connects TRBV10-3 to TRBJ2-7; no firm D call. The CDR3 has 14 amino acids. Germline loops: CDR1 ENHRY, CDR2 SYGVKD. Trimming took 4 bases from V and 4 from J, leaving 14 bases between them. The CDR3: CAISADPIRYEQYF. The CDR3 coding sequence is TGTGCCATCAGTGCCGACCCTATCAGGTACGAGCAGTACTTC.

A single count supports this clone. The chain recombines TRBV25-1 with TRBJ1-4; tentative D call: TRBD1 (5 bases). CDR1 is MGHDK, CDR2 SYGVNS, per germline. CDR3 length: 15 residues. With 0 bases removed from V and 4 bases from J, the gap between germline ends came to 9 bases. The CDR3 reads CASSEYQGVNEKLFF. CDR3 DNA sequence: TGTGCCAGCAGTGAATATCAAGGGGTTAATGAAAAACTGTTTTTT. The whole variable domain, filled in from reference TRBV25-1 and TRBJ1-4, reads EADIYQTPRYLVIGTGKKITLECSQTMGHDKMYWYQQDPGMELHLIHYSYGVNSTEKGDLSSESTVSRIRTEHFPLTLESARPSHTSQYLCASSEYQGVNEKLFFGSGTQLSVL.

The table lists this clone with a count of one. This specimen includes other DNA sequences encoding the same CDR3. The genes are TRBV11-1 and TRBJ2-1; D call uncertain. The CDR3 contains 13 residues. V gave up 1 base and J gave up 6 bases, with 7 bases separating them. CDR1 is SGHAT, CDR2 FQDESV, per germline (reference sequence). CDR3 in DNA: TGTGCCAGCAGCTTAGTTCCCTCCAATGAGCAGTTCTTC. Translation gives CASSLVPSNEQFF.

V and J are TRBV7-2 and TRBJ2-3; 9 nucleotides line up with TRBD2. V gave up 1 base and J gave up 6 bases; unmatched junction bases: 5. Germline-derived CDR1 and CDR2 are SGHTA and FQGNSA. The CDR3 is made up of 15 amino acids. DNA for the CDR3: TGTGCCAGCAGCTTAGTAGTTAGCGGGAGCGATACGCAGTATTTT. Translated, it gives CASSLVVSGSDTQYF.

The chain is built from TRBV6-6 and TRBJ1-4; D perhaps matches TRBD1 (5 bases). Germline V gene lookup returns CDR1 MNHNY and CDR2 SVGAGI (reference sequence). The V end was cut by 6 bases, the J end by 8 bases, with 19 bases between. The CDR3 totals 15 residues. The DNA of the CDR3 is TGTGCCAGCAGCCTGGGGGGGGGTATTGAAGAAAAACTGTTTTTT. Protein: CASSLGGGIEEKLFF.

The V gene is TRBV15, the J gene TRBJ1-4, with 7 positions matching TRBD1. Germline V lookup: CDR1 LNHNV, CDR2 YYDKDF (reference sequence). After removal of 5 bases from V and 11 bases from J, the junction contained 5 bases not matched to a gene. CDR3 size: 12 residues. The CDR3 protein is CATSRGTEKLFF. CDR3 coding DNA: TGTGCCACCAGCCGAGGGACAGAGAAACTGTTTTTT.

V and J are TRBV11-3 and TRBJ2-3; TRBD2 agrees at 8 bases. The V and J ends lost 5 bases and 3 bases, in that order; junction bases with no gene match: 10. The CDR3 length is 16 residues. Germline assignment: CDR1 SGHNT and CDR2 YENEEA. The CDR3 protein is CASSPGTRKLTDTQYF. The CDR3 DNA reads TGTGCCAGCAGCCCCGGGACTAGGAAATTGACAGATACGCAGTATTTT. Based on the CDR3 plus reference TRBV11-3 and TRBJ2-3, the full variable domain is EAGVVQSPRYKIIEKKQPVAFWCNPISGHNTLYWYLQNLGQGPELLIRYENEEAVDDSQLPKDRFSAERLKGVDSTLKIQPAELGDSAVYLCASSPGTRKLTDTQYFGPGTRLTVL.

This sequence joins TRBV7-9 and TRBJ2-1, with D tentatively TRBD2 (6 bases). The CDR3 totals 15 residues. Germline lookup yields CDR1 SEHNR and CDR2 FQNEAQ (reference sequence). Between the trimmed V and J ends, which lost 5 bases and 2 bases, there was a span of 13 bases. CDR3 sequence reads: CASSGLGLAYNEQFF. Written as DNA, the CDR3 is TGTGCCAGCAGCGGACTGGGACTGGCCTACAATGAGCAGTTCTTC.

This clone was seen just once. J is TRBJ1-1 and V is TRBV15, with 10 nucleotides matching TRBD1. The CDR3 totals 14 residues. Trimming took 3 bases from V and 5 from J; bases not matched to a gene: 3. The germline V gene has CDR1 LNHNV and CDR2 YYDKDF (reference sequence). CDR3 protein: CATSRGQGRTEAFF. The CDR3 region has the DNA TGTGCCACCAGCAGGGGACAGGGGAGAACTGAAGCTTTCTTT. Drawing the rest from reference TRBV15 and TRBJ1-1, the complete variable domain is DAMVIQNPRYQVTQFGKPVTLSCSQTLNHNVMYWYQQKSSQAPKLLFHYYDKDFNNEADTPDNFQSRRPNTSFCFLDIRSPGLGDTAMYLCATSRGQGRTEAFFGQGTRLTVV.

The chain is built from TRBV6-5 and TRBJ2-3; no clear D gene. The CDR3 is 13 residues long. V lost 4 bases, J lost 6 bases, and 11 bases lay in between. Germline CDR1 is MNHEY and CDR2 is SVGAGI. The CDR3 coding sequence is TGTGCCAGCAGTTTAATGGTGAGGGATACGCAGTATTTT. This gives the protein CASSLMVRDTQYF.

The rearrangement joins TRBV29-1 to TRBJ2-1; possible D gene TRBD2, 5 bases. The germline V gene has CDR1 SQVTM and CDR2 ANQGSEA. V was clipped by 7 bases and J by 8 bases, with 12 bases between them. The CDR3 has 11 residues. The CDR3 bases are TGCAGCGCCGGGAAAGGGTATGAGCAGTTCTTC. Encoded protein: CSAGKGYEQFF.

In DNA form, the CDR3 reads TGTGCCAGCAGCCCCAACAGGGTTGGAACTGAAGCTTTCTTT. This translates into CASSPNRVGTEAFF. V usage is TRBV7-9 and J usage is TRBJ1-1; D is possibly TRBD1 (6 bases). The CDR3 is 14 amino acids. Germline values: CDR1 SEHNR, CDR2 FQNEAQ (reference sequence). V lost 5 bases and J lost 5, with 15 bases in between.

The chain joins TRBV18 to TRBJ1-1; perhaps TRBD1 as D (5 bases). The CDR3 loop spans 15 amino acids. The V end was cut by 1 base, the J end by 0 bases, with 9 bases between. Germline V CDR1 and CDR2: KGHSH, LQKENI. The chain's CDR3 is CASSPRGAMNTEAFF. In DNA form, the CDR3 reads TGTGCCAGCTCACCACGGGGCGCCATGAACACTGAAGCTTTCTTT.

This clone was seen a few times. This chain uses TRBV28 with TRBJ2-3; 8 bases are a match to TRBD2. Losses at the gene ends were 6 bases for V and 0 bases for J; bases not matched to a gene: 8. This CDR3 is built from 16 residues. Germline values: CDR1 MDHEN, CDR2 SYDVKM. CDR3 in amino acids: CASSWTSKASTDTQYF. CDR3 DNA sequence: TGTGCCAGCAGCTGGACTAGCAAGGCCAGCACAGATACGCAGTATTTT.

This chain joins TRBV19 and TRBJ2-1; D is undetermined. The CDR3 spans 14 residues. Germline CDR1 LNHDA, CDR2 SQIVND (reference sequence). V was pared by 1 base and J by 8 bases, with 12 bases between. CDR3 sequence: CASSIAPRADEQFF. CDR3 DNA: TGTGCCAGTAGTATAGCCCCACGGGCCGATGAGCAGTTCTTC.

CDR3: CASSSSISGNTIYF. CDR3 DNA: TGTGCCAGTAGTTCCAGCATCTCTGGAAACACCATATATTTT. The chain has TRBV19 and TRBJ1-3; D call uncertain. From germline, CDR1 is LNHDA and CDR2 SQIVND (reference sequence). V was shortened by 5 bases and J by 0 bases, with 8 bases between the two germline ends. The CDR3 sequence is 14 residues long.

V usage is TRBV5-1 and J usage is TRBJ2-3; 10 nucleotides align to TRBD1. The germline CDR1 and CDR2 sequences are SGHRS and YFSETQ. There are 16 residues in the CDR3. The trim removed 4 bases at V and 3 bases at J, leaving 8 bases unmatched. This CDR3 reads CASSSQTGGLTDTQYF. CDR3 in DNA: TGCGCCAGCAGCAGCCAGACAGGGGGCCTAACAGATACGCAGTATTTT. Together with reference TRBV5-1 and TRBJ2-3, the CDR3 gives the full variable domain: KAGVTQTPRYLIKTRGQQVTLSCSPISGHRSVSWYQQTPGQGLQFLFEYFSETQRNKGNFPGRFSGRQFSNSRSEMNVSTLELGDSALYLCASSSQTGGLTDTQYFGPGTRLTVL.

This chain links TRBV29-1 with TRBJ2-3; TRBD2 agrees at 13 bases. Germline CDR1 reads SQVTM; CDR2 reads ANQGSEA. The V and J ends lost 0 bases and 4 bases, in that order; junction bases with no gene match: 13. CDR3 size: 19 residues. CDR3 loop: CSVEDLVRGLAGTADTQYF. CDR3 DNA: TGCAGCGTTGAAGATCTCGTACGGGGACTAGCGGGAACGGCAGATACGCAGTATTTT.

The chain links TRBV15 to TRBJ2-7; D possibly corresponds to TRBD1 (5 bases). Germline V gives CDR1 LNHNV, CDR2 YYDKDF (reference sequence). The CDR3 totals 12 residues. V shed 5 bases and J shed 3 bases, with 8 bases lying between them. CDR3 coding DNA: TGTGCCACCAGCGGGCAGGGCTACGAGCAGTACTTC. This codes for CATSGQGYEQYF. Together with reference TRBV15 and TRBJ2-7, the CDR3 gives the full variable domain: DAMVIQNPRYQVTQFGKPVTLSCSQTLNHNVMYWYQQKSSQAPKLLFHYYDKDFNNEADTPDNFQSRRPNTSFCFLDIRSPGLGDTAMYLCATSGQGYEQYFGPGTRLTVT.